The rows below give T cell receptor beta chains drawn from one sample of a study of blood T cell repertoires in COVID-19. Generated by immunoSEQ multiplex PCR, the TCRdb table keeps only in-frame clones and is missing some. The repertoire consists of 150,000 to 200,000 clones, with roughly 85% occurring once and the leading ten covering 8.2%. Sequenced material: peripheral blood. These receptor sequences come from a woman aged 55-69 years with acute or convalescent COVID-19. The CDR3 runs from the conserved cysteine through the conserved F or W. D genes are given only for firm matches. Clone size is stated in some rows and not others, as once, few, many or a class when expanded.

j_gene | len | abundance | d_gene | v_gene | CDR3nt | CDR3aa
TRBJ1-2 | 16 | once | - | TRBV11-2 | TGTGCCAGCAGCTTAGCGGCCGAACGGAGGTTCTATGGCTACACCTTC | CASSLAAERRFYGYTF
TRBJ1-5 | 15 | - | TRBD1 | TRBV2 | TGTGCCAGCAGTATAGGGACAGGGGGGAGGCAGCCCCAGCATTTT | CASSIGTGGRQPQHF
TRBJ2-3 | 14 | - | - | TRBV10-3 | TGTGCCATCAGTGATATTTACTCCACAGATACGCAGTATTTT | CAISDIYSTDTQYF
TRBJ1-1 | 11 | - | - | TRBV21-1 | TGTGCCAGCTACCGGGACACTGAAGCTTTCTTT | CASYRDTEAFF
TRBJ1-2 | 13 | - | - | TRBV28 | TGTGCCAGCGGCTTGAGGGGGAGTTATGGCTACACCTTC | CASGLRGSYGYTF
TRBJ2-3 | 17 | - | - | TRBV18 | TGTGCCAGCTCACCATTGGGACTCCGATGGGGGACAGATACGCAGTATTTT | CASSPLGLRWGTDTQYF
TRBJ2-2 | 12 | once | - | TRBV24-1 | TGTGCCACCAGCCAGGGGATCGGGGAGCTGTTTTTT | CATSQGIGELFF
TRBJ2-1 | 12 | - | - | TRBV3-1/TRBV3-2 | TGTGCCAGCAGCTTCTACGGGGATGAGCAGTTCTTC | CASSFYGDEQFF
TRBJ1-3 | 15 | few | - | TRBV6-5 | TGTGCCAGCAGATCCGGGACAACCTCTGGAAACACCATATATTTT | CASRSGTTSGNTIYF
TRBJ1-2 | 12 | - | - | TRBV24-1 | TGTGCCACCGGTCGAAGCCCAAATGGCTACACCTTC | CATGRSPNGYTF
TRBJ2-1 | 15 | - | TRBD2 | TRBV5-1 | TGCGCCAGCAGCCCCGGGACTAGCGCTATGGATGAGCAGTTCTTC | CASSPGTSAMDEQFF
TRBJ1-1 | 15 | once | - | TRBV5-1 | TGCGCCAGCAGCTTGGCCGGAGGTCAACCTCCTGAAGCTTTCTTT | CASSLAGGQPPEAFF
TRBJ1-1 | 14 | - | - | TRBV6-5 | TGTGCCAGCAGTTACTCGAAAGGATTAAGGGGAGCTTTCTTT | CASSYSKGLRGAFF
TRBJ1-2 | 14 | - | - | TRBV6-2/TRBV6-3 | TGTGCCAGCAGTCAGACAGGTACAGACTATGGCTACACCTTC | CASSQTGTDYGYTF
TRBJ2-7 | 17 | - | - | TRBV28 | TGTGCCAGCAGTTTCGTGGGGGGAGCGGTTCTAGGCTACGAGCAGTACTTC | CASSFVGGAVLGYEQYF
TRBJ1-5 | 16 | once | - | TRBV10-2 | TGCGCCAGCAGTGGGGGACCCGGAGGGGGCAATCAGCCCCAGCATTTT | CASSGGPGGGNQPQHF
TRBJ1-1 | 14 | - | TRBD1 | TRBV30 | TGTGCCTGGTTCGACAGGGGCCTGAACACTGAAGCTTTCTTT | CAWFDRGLNTEAFF
TRBJ2-1 | 14 | once | - | TRBV28 | TGTGCCAGCAGTCGGATTTCTATGGCAGGTGAGCAGTTCTTC | CASSRISMAGEQFF
TRBJ1-1 | 15 | - | - | TRBV2 | TGTGCCAGCACCCCTGGAGGCAGCAGAAGCACTGAAGCTTTCTTT | CASTPGGSRSTEAFF
TRBJ1-2 | 14 | - | - | TRBV19 | TGTGCCAGTAGTACCCCCCGGGGGGGCCAAGGCTACACCTTC | CASSTPRGGQGYTF
TRBJ2-1 | 15 | - | TRBD2 | TRBV5-1 | TGCGCCAGCAGTTTGATAGCGGGAGCGATCAATGAGCAGTTCTTC | CASSLIAGAINEQFF